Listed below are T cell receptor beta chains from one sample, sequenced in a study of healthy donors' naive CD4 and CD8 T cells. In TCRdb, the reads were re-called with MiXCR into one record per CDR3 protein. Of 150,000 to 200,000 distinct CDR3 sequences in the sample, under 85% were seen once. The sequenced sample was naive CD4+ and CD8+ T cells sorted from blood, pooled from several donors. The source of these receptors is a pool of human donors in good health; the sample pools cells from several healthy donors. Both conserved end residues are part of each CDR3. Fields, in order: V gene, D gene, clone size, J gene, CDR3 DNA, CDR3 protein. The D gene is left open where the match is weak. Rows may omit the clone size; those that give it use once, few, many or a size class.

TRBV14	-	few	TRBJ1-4	TGTGCCAGCAGCCAAGTGGGGGTTGTGAAACTGTTTTTT	CASSQVGVVKLFF
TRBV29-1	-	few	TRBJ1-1	TGCAGCGTCCTGGTAACAGGGATCACTGAAGCTTTCTTT	CSVLVTGITEAFF
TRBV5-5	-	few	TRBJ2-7	TGTGCCAGCAGCTCACTCACATTCGAGCAGTACTTC	CASSSLTFEQYF
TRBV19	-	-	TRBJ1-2	TGTGCCAGTACCACACCCGGGTATGGCTACACCTTC	CASTTPGYGYTF
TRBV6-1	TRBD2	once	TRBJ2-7	TGTGCCAGCAGTGAGGGGCGCGGGAGAAACTACGAGCAGTACTTC	CASSEGRGRNYEQYF
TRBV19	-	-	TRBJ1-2	TGTGCCAGTAGTTCGGAGGTTAACTATGGCTACACCTTC	CASSSEVNYGYTF
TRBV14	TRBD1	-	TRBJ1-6	TGTGCCAGCAGCCAAATAGTGTCGAACAGGGGTAATTCACCCCTCCACTTT	CASSQIVSNRGNSPLHF
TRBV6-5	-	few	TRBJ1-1	TGTGCCAGCAGACCCCACGGGTTCCGGGAGGCTTTCTTT	CASRPHGFREAFF
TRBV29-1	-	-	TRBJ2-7	TGCAGCGTTGTCGGGGACACCTACGAGCAGTACTTC	CSVVGDTYEQYF
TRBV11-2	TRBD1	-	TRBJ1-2	TGTGCCAGCAGCTTAGGCCCCCTCACAGGGGATGGCTACACCTTC	CASSLGPLTGDGYTF
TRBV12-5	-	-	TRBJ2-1	TGTGCTAGTGGTTTGGTATTAGTCGCAGAGCAGTTCTTC	CASGLVLVAEQFF
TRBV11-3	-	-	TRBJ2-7	TGTGCCAGTTCAACGACGTGGGGAACGTACGAGCAGTACTTC	CASSTTWGTYEQYF
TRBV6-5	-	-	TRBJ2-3	TGTGCCAGCGGCGCCTTCGAAGGCACAGATACGCAGTATTTT	CASGAFEGTDTQYF
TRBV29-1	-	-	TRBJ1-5	TGCAGCGTTGAGGAAGGTAGCAATCAGCCCCAGCATTTT	CSVEEGSNQPQHF
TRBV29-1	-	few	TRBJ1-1	TGCAGCGTTGACCTGGTGACGGGCACTGAAGCTTTCTTT	CSVDLVTGTEAFF
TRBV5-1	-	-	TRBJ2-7	TGCGTCAGCTTCCGTGGGGATTCCTCCTACGAGCAGTACTTC	CVSFRGDSSYEQYF
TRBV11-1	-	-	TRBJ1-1	TGTGCCAGCAGCTCGATGCAGGGAGTGAACACTGAAGCTTTCTTT	CASSSMQGVNTEAFF
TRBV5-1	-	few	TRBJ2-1	TGCGCCAGCAGTCTAACAGGGACGAGCTCCTACAATGAGCAGTTCTTC	CASSLTGTSSYNEQFF
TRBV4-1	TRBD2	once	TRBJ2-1	TGCGCCAGCAGCCAAGATCGGGGGGTAGGAGCGGGAGCCTACAATGAGCAGTTCTTC	CASSQDRGVGAGAYNEQFF
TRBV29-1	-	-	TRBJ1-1	TGCAGCGTTTCGGGGGTCATGAACACTGAAGCTTTCTTT	CSVSGVMNTEAFF
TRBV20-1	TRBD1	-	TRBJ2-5	TGCAGTGCTAGAACAGACAGGGTGGAATTGTGGGGAGAGACCCAGTACTTC	CSARTDRVELWGETQYF
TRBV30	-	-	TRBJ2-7	TGTGCCAGCCGTGATGGCGGCGCCTACGAGCAGTACTTC	CASRDGGAYEQYF
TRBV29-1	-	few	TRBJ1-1	TGCAGCGTTGACGTTGGGCTCAAGAACACTGAAGCTTTCTTT	CSVDVGLKNTEAFF
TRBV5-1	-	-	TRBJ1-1	TGCGCCAGCAGCTACAGCGGTGGCGGGACGAACACTGAAGCTTTCTTT	CASSYSGGGTNTEAFF
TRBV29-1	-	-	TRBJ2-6	TGCAGCGTTGAAGAACAGGTCCAACGGGCCAACGTCCTGACTTTC	CSVEEQVQRANVLTF
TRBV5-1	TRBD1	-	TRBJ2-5	TGCGCCAGCAGCTTTGGACAGGGTGTACAGACCCAGTACTTC	CASSFGQGVQTQYF
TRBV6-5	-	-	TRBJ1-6	TGTGCCAGCAGTTACTATAGACAGAAGAATTCACCCCTCCACTTT	CASSYYRQKNSPLHF
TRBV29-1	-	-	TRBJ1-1	TGCAGCGTTCGACAGTTACAGGGCATGAACACTGAAGCTTTCTTT	CSVRQLQGMNTEAFF
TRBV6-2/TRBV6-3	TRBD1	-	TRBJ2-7	TGTGCCAGCAGTTACCTCCGGGACAGGGGAGTCTACGAGCAGTACTTC	CASSYLRDRGVYEQYF
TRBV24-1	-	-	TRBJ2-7	TGTGCCACCAGTGATCCGCAGGGGCCCGAGTACGAGCAGTACTTC	CATSDPQGPEYEQYF
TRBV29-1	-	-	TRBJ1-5	TGCAGCGTTCGGACGGATAGCAATCAGCCCCAGCATTTT	CSVRTDSNQPQHF
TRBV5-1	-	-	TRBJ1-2	TGCGCCAGCAGCTTGGACCAAGCCTATGGCTACACCTTC	CASSLDQAYGYTF
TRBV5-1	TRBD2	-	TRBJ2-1	TGCGCCAGCAGCTTGTTGACGGGAGGGGACAATGAGCAGTTCTTC	CASSLLTGGDNEQFF
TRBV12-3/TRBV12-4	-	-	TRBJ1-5	TGTGCCAGCAGTTTGATAGAGGGTCAGCCCCAGCATTTT	CASSLIEGQPQHF
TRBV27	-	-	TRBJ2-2	TGTGCCAGCAGTTTAACAGGAGACACCGGGGAGCTGTTTTTT	CASSLTGDTGELFF
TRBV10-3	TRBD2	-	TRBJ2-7	TGTGCCATCAGTGTCAGGACTAGCGGGACCTACGAGCAGTACTTC	CAISVRTSGTYEQYF